A single T cell receptor beta chain is shown here with its context. Its antigen specificity is not known. Base-call qualities are not available, and no considerably larger clone is one nucleotide away. Compared with germline, V lacks 5 bases and J lacks 4 bases; bases without a gene match: 9. From cysteine to phenylalanine, the CDR3 is 15 amino acids long. Just the 45-base CDR3 DNA is kept, in frame starting at base 1. The CDR1 and CDR2 encoded by the germline V gene (reference sequence) are SEHNR and FQNEAQ. The data derive from a study of blood T cell repertoires in COVID-19 (dated by TCRdb to about 2020). For the wider study: Samples from collaborators originated in the United States, Italy and Spain and spanned both the acute and convalescent phases of COVID-19. The material from the prospective study consisted of cDNA or gDNA derived from T cells, B-cell-depleted T cells, or PBMCs. The dataset comprised deeply sampled blood TCRbeta repertoires from subjects exposed to, actively infected with, or recovered from COVID-19. A freely available public database, intended as a resource for researchers studying the immune response to SARS-CoV-2, is where the repertoires were released. The samples were drawn from the first 160 participants of the ongoing ImmuneRACE study and from 1,254 subjects provided by 6 global collaborators. A de-identified subject ID, COVID-19 status, age in years and sex were almost always included in the sample metadata. Where available, HLA class I and class II types were obtained from metadata supplied by the sample provider rather than from assay-based typing.

One collaborating source in Seattle enrolled patients while the patients were actively infected and followed the patients over time throughout the course of disease. Each collaborating institution followed its own protocols to collect whole blood in K2EDTA tubes. For TCRbeta analysis, collaborator samples were shipped as frozen whole blood, as isolated PBMCs, or as DNA extracted from either sample type. Findings and caveats that apply to the study as a whole: Clinical and demographic metadata were provided uncurated, with the amount varying by source and participant.

The immunoSEQ Assay, a bias-controlled multiplex PCR, was used to amplify TCRbeta CDR3 regions from genomic DNA. The paper's data handling went like this. The number of nucleated cells in each sample was estimated by amplification of reference gene primers within the assay. To quantify the absolute abundance of each unique TCRbeta CDR3 rearrangement, sequence reads were collapsed and filtered. For each sample, productive Simpson clonality was calculated as the square root of Simpson's diversity index over productive rearrangements. TCRdb mirrors the immuneACCESS table, restricted to in-frame sequences. Some clones are absent from its copies; in checked studies, under half trace to an unresolved V gene, and the reason for the others is unknown. Clone size and the V and J calls come from that table; the DNA yielded D and trimming. This sample has 150,000 to 200,000 clones in its table, and approximately 93% of those were observed once. The top ten hold roughly 2.1% of the sample.

The sample taken for sequencing was peripheral blood. This receptor was obtained from a woman between 55 and 75 years old with COVID-19, enrolled during active disease. The V and J segments used are TRBV7-9 and TRBJ2-5, and 8 bases in between align with TRBD1. The CDR3 in this case is CASSAAGQGGETQYF. The base sequence is TGTGCCAGCAGCGCCGCTGGACAGGGCGGAGAGACCCAGTACTTC.